This TCR beta chain was profiled in a study of prognosis after radiotherapy for stage I lung cancer. The wider study: Adenocarcinoma was the tumor type in under 15 patients, squamous cell carcinoma in seven. Study observations and caveats: Tumor specificity was not determined for the expanded TCR clones. Reduced Shannon entropy following stereotactic body radiation therapy was recorded in patients who developed distant metastases.

The patients, who had no history of other malignancies and had received no prior chemotherapy or radiotherapy, were all found to be node-negative on CT and PET/CT. Researchers used two-round multiplex PCR to amplify TCR beta CDR3 starting from genomic DNA. First-round PCR, the initial amplification, used primers specific to each TRBV and TRBJ gene. TCRdb re-derived calls from the multiplex PCR reads in MiXCR, one entry per CDR3 protein. The sample lists 14,000 or so distinct CDR3 sequences, around 33% occurring once. Concerning this clonotype itself: Its antigen is still unknown.

Specimen: PBMCs, collected before or after stereotactic body radiation therapy (not recorded which). The source is a donor aged 50 or older with non-small cell lung cancer.

The CDR3 protein is CASSLSPGTGGIQYF. CDR3 in DNA: TGCGCCAGCAGCTTATCACCCGGGACAGGGGGAATCCAGTACTTC. V gene TRBV5-1 combines with J gene TRBJ2-5; 11 bases map to TRBD1. The ends lost 2 bases at V and 10 bases at J; junction bases unmatched: 10. Germline loops: CDR1 SGHRS, CDR2 YFSETQ. This CDR3 has 15 amino acids.